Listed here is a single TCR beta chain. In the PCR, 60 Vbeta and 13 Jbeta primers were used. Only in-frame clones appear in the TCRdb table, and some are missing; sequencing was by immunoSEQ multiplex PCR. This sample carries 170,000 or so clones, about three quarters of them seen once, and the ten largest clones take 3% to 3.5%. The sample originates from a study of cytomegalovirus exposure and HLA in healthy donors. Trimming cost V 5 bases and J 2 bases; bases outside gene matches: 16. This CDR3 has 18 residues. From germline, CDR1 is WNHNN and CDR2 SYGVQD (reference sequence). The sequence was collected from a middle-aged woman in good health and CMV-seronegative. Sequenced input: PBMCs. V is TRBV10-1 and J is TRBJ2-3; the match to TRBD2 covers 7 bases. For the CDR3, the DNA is TGCGCCAGCAGTACCGGGACTACCCACTTTTTTTCCACAGATACGCAGTATTTT. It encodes CASSTGTTHFFSTDTQYF.